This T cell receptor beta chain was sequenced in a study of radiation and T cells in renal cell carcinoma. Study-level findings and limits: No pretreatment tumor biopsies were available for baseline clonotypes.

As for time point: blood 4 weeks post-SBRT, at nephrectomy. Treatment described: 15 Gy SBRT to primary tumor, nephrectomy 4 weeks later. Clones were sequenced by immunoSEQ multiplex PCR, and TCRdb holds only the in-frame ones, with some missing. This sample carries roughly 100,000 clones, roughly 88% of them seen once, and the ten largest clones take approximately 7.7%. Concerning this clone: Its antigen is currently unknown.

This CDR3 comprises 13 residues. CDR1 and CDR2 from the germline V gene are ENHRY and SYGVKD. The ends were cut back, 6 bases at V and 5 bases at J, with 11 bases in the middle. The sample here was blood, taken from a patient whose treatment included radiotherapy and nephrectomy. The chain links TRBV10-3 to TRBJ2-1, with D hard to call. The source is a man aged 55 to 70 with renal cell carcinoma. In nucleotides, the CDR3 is TGTGCCATCAGCGATCCCCTCCACAATGAGCAGTTCTTC. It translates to CAISDPLHNEQFF.